Given below is one T cell receptor beta chain in context. This clone was recorded only once. No antigen is known for it. No quality values exist for individual bases; no much larger clone is one base distant. Patients with a history of autoimmune disease or receiving systemic immunosuppression were excluded from the trial. In every dose cohort, peripheral blood was drawn for TCR sequencing at baseline, cycle 4 day 1, and cycle 7 day 1. The samples were taken from a phase I, first-in-human, multicenter, open-label dose-escalation trial of ivuxolimab. Adults with locally advanced or metastatic melanoma, renal cell carcinoma, hepatocellular carcinoma or head and neck squamous cell carcinoma were enrolled in the trial. Before TCR sequencing, CD4+ T cells and CD8+ T cells were sorted from peripheral blood as separate populations. The data belong to a study of OX40 agonist ivuxolimab in advanced cancers. At the level of the whole study: The costimulatory receptor OX40 (CD134) was targeted by ivuxolimab, a fully human IgG2 agonistic monoclonal antibody. Intravenous ivuxolimab was administered to patients every 2 weeks at six dose levels: 0.01, 0.1, 0.3, 1.5, 3 and 10 mg/kg. Of the roughly 52 dose-escalation patients, hepatocellular carcinoma was present in about 20, melanoma in around 15, renal cell carcinoma in 9 and head and neck cancer in 9. In the dose-escalation cohort, around four fifths of patients were male, and the mean age was about 55 years, with a range of about 23 to 80. Patients were allowed to have had prior anti-PD-1, anti-PD-L1 or anti-CTLA-4 therapy, and 40% to 45% of the dose-escalation patients had been treated with checkpoint inhibitors. Partial responses occurred in three dose-escalation patients, of whom one had hepatocellular carcinoma and two had cutaneous melanoma. Peripheral TCRbeta sequencing was intended to test whether TCR sequence diversity was altered and clonal T-cell expansion was caused by ivuxolimab. The paper reports the monotherapy dose-escalation portion (N = 52 patients) of the phase I ivuxolimab trial. The investigation overall reported the following: Which antigens the clonally expanded peripheral T cells were specific for was not determined. Low levels of normalized T-cell clonal expansion were also shown by some nonresponding patients. In partial responders in the 0.1-3.0 mg/kg groups, normalized peripheral clonal expansion was found to be among the lowest, especially among CD8+ T cells. At doses of 0.1 to 3.0 mg/kg, clonal expansion of both CD4+ and CD8+ T cells in blood was seen between baseline and week 6. On average, CD8+ T cells showed more expanded clones than CD4+ T cells after ivuxolimab.

The CDR3 contains 16 residues, cysteine and phenylalanine counted. Solely the CDR3 DNA is kept, with 48 bases framed from the first base. The germline V gene encodes CDR1 SGHNT and CDR2 YENEEA. V is cut by 4 bases and J by 0 bases, and the space between the germline ends is 14 bases. To sequence the TCRbeta CDR3 region, genomic DNA was isolated from the sorted cells. The immunoSEQ Assay was used for sequencing of TCRbeta CDR3 regions. The table was pulled from immuneACCESS by TCRdb, which kept in-frame rearrangements only. Such tables lose some clones; where checked, under half of the loss comes from unresolved V genes, and the rest has no known cause. The sample table contains approximately 90,000 clones; only one count was recorded for 70% to 85% of them. The ten largest clones add up to about 3.8% of the sample.

This sequence originates from an adult with an advanced solid tumor such as melanoma, head and neck, liver or kidney cancer. This specimen consisted of CD4+ or CD8+ T cells sorted from blood, obtained in a trial of the OX40 agonist ivuxolimab. Recombination connected TRBV11-3 to TRBJ2-3; the D segment cannot be called with confidence. The CDR3: CASSYYMSESTDTQYF. The nucleotides are TGTGCCAGCAGCTATTATATGTCAGAGAGCACAGATACGCAGTATTTT. The full variable domain, with segments outside the CDR3 supplied by the reference TRBV11-3 and TRBJ2-3 proteins, appears as EAGVVQSPRYKIIEKKQPVAFWCNPISGHNTLYWYLQNLGQGPELLIRYENEEAVDDSQLPKDRFSAERLKGVDSTLKIQPAELGDSAVYLCASSYYMSESTDTQYFGPGTRLTVL.